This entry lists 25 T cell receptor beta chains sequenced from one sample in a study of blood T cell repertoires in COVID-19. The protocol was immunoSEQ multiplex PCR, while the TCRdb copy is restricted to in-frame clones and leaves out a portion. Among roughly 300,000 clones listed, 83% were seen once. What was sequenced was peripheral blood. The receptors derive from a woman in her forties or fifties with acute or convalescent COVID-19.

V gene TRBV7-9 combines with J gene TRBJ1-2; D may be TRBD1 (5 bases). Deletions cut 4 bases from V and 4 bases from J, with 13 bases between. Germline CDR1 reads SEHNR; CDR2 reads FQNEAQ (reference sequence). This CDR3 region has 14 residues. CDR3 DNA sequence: TGTGCCAGCAGCTCGCCAGGGTTGGGCTATGGCTACACCTTC. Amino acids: CASSSPGLGYGYTF. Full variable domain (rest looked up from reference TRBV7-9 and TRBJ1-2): DTGVSQNPRHKITKRGQNVTFRCDPISEHNRLYWYRQTLGQGPEFLTYFQNEAQLEKSRLLSDRFSAERPKGSFSTLEIQRTEQGDSAMYLCASSSPGLGYGYTFGSGTRLTVV.

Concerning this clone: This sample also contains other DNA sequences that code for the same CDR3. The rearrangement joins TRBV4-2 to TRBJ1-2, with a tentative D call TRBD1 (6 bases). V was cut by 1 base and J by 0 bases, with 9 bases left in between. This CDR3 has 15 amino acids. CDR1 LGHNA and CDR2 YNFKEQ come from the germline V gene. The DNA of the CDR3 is TGTGCCAGCAGCCAAGCACAGGGCCCTAACTATGGCTACACCTTC. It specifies CASSQAQGPNYGYTF.

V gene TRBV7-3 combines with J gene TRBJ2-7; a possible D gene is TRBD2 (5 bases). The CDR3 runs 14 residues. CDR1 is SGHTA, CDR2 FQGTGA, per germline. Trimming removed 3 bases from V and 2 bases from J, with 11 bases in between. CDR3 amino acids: CASSFSHGAYEQYF. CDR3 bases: TGTGCCAGCAGCTTTTCACACGGGGCCTACGAGCAGTACTTC.

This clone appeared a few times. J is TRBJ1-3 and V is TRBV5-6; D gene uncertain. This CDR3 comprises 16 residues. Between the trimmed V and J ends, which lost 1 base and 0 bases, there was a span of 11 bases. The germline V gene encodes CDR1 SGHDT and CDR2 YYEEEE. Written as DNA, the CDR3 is TGTGCCAGCAGCTTGTCAATCCGGGTCTCTGGAAACACCATATATTTT. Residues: CASSLSIRVSGNTIYF.

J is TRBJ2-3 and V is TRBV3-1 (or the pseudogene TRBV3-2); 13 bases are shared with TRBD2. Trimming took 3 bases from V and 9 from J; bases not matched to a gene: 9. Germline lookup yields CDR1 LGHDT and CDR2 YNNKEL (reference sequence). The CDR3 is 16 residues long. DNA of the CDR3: TGTGCCAGCAGCCATCTCACTAGCGGGGGGGGTGGCACGCAGTATTTT. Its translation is CASSHLTSGGGGTQYF.

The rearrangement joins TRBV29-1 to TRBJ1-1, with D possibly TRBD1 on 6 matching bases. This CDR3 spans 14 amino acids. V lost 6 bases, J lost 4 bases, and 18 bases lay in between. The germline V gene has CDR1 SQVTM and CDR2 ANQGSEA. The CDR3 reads CSVPSGEMSTEAFF. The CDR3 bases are TGCAGCGTGCCCTCAGGGGAAATGAGCACTGAAGCTTTCTTT.

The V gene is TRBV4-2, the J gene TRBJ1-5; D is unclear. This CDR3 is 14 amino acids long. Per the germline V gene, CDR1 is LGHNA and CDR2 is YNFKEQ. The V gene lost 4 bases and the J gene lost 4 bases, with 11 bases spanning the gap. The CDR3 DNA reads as TGTGCCAGCAGCCGGGAGGACCCGAATCAGCCCCAGCATTTT. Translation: CASSREDPNQPQHF.

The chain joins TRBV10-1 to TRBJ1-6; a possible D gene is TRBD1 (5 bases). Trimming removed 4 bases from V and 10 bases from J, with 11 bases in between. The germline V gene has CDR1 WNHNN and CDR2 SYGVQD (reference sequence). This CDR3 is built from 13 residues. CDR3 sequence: CASSGAGGSPLHF. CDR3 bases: TGCGCCAGCAGTGGGGCCGGGGGGTCACCCCTCCACTTT.

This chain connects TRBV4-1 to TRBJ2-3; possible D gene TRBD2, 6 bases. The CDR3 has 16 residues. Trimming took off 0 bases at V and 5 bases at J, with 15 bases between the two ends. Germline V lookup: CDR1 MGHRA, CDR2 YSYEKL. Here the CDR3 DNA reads TGCGCCAGCAGCCAAGAGGGTGGCGCCGGGGGAGATACGCAGTATTTT. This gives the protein CASSQEGGAGGDTQYF.

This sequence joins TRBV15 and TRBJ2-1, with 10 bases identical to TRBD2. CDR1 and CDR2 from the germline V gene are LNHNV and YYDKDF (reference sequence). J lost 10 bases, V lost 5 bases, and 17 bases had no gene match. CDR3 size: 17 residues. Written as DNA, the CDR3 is TGTGCCACCAGCCCGGGGTTTCTAGCGGGAGAGAACGGGGAGCAGTTCTTC. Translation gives CATSPGFLAGENGEQFF. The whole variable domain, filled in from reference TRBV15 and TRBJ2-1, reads DAMVIQNPRYQVTQFGKPVTLSCSQTLNHNVMYWYQQKSSQAPKLLFHYYDKDFNNEADTPDNFQSRRPNTSFCFLDIRSPGLGDTAMYLCATSPGFLAGENGEQFFGPGTRLTVL.

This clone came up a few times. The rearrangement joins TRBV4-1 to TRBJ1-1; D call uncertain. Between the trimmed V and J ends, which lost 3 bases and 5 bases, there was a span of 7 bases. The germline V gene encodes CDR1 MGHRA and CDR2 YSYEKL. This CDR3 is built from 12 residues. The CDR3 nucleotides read TGCGCCAGCAGCCACCCGGAGACTGAAGCTTTCTTT. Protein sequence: CASSHPETEAFF.

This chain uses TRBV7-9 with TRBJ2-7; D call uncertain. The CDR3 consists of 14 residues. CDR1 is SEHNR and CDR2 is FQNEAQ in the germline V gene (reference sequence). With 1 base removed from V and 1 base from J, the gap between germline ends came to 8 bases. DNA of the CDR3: TGTGCCAGCAGCTTAGTCCCAGTGTCCTACGAGCAGTACTTC. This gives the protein CASSLVPVSYEQYF.

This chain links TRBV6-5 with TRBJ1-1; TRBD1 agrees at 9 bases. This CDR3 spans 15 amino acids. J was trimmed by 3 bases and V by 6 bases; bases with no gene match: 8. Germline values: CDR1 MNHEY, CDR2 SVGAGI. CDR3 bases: TGTGCCAGCAGGCAAACAGGGGGCGCCGACACTGAAGCTTTCTTT. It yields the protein CASRQTGGADTEAFF.

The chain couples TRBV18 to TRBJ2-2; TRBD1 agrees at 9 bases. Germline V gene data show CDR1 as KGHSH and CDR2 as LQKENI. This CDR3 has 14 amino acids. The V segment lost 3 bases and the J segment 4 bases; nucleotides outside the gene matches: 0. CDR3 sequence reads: CASSPTGGTGELFF. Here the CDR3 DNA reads TGTGCCAGCTCACCGACAGGGGGCACCGGGGAGCTGTTTTTT.

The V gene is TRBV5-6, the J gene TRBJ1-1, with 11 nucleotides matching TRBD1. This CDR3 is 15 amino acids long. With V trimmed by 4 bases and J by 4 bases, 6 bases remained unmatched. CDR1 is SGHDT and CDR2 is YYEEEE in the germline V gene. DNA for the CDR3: TGTGCCAGCAGCCCCCGGACAGGGGGCTTCACTGAAGCTTTCTTT. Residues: CASSPRTGGFTEAFF.

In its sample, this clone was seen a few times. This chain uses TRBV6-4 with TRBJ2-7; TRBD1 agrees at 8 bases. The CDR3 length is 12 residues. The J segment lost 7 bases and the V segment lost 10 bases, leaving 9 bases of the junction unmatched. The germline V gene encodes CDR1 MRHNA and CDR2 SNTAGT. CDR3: CAIWTGTYEQYV. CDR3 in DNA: TGTGCCATCTGGACAGGGACTTATGAGCAGTACGTC.

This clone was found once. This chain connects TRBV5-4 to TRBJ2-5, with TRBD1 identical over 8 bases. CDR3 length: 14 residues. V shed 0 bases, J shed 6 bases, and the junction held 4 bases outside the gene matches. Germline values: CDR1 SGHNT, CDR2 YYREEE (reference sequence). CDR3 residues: CASSLVGQGQTQYF. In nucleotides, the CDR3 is TGTGCCAGCAGCTTGGTAGGACAGGGCCAGACCCAGTACTTC.

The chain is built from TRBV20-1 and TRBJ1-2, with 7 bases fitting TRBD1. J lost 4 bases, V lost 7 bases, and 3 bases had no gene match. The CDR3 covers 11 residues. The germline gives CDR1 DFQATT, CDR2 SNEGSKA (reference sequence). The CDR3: CSGGGAYGYTF. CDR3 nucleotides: TGCAGTGGAGGGGGCGCCTATGGCTACACCTTC.

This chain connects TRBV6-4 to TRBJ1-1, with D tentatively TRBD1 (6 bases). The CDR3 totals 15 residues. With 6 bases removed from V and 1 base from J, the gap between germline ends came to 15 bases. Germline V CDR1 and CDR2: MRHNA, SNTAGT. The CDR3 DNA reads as TGTGCCAGCAGAACACAGGGCCAATCGAACACTGAAGCTTTCTTT. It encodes CASRTQGQSNTEAFF.

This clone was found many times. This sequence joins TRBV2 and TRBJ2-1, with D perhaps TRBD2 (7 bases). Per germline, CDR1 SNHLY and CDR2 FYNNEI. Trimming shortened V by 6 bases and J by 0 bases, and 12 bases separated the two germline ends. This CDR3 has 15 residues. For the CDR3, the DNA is TGTGCCAGCAGAGGGGGGGATCTCTCCTACAATGAGCAGTTCTTC. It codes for CASRGGDLSYNEQFF.

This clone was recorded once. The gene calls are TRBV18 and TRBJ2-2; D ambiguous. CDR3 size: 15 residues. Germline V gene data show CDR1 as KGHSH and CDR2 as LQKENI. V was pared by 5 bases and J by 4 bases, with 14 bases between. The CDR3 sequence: CASSELRRPTGELFF. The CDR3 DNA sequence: TGTGCCAGCTCAGAGTTAAGGAGACCCACCGGGGAGCTGTTTTTT.

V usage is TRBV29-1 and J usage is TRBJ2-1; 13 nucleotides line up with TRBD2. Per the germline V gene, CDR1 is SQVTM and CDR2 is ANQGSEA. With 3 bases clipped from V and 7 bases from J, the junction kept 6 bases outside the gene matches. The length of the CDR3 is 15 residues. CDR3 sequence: CSVDRRLAGGNEQFF. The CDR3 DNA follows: TGCAGCGTTGATCGGCGACTAGCGGGGGGTAATGAGCAGTTCTTC.

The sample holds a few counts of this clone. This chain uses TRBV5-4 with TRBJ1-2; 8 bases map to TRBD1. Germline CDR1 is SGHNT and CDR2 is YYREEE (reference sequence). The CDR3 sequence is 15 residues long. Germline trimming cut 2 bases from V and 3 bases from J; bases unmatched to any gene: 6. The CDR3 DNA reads TGTGCCAGCAGCTTATTCTACAGGGGGGACTATGGCTACACCTTC. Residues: CASSLFYRGDYGYTF.

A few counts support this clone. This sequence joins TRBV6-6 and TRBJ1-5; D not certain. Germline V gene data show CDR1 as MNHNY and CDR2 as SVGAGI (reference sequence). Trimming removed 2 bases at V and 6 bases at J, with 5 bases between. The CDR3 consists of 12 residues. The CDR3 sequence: CASSYEAQPQHF. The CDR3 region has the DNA TGTGCCAGCAGTTACGAGGCTCAGCCCCAGCATTTT.

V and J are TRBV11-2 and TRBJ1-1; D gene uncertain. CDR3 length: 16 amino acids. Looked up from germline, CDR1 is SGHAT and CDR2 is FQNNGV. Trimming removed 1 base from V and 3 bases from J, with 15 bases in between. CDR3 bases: TGTGCCAGCAGCTTAGGGAGGGCCTTCGCGGACACTGAAGCTTTCTTT. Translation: CASSLGRAFADTEAFF.